A selection of T cell receptor beta chains follows, all from one sample in a study of T cell changes during pregnancy in multiple sclerosis. Repertoires were generated with immunoSEQ multiplex PCR, while TCRdb's copy carries only in-frame clones and drops some. Found here are about 38,000 clones, 91% of them singletons; the top ten hold over 5%. The sample consisted of CD8+ T cells from peripheral blood mononuclear cells, taken in the second trimester of pregnancy. The receptors stem from a female donor with multiple sclerosis, enrolled in a pregnancy study. CDR3s include the opening cysteine and the closing phenylalanine or tryptophan. A D gene is named only where the DNA matches it firmly. Only part of the rows carry a size: once, few, many, or a class if the clone is expanded.

.,TRBD1,TRBV4-3,TRBJ2-1,CASSGGTGQYNEQFF,TGCGCCAGCAGCGGCGGGACAGGGCAGTACAATGAGCAGTTCTTC
.,TRBD1,TRBV18,TRBJ2-6,CATQTYRGLVPSSGANVLTF,TGTGCCACTCAGACTTACAGGGGGCTCGTTCCAAGCTCTGGGGCCAACGTCCTGACTTTC
.,TRBD1,TRBV7-9,TRBJ1-5,CASSKGTGGSNQPQHF,TGTGCCAGCAGCAAAGGGACAGGGGGCTCGAATCAGCCCCAGCATTTT
.,.,TRBV7-9,TRBJ1-2,CASSLAAVDGYTF,TGTGCCAGCAGCTTAGCGGCAGTTGATGGCTACACCTTC
.,TRBD2,TRBV7-2,TRBJ2-7,CASSLNPGGGGEQYF,TGTGCCAGCAGCTTGAATCCCGGCGGGGGGGGAGAGCAGTACTTC
.,TRBD2,TRBV7-3,TRBJ2-1,CASSFWGGSNEQFF,TGTGCCAGCAGCTTTTGGGGGGGGAGCAATGAGCAGTTCTTC
once,.,TRBV14,TRBJ2-7,CASSSTGPYEQYF,TGTGCCAGCAGCTCAACAGGACCCTACGAGCAGTACTTC
once,TRBD1,TRBV11-2,TRBJ2-5,CASSYGQGEETQYF,TGTGCCAGCAGCTATGGACAGGGGGAGGAGACCCAGTACTTC
.,TRBD1,TRBV4-2,TRBJ1-2,CASSFGQGSQGYTF,TGTGCCAGCAGCTTCGGACAGGGGAGTCAGGGCTACACCTTC
.,.,TRBV4-2,TRBJ2-7,CASSLAAATYEQYF,TGTGCCAGCAGCTTGGCCGCGGCCACCTACGAGCAGTACTTC
.,TRBD1,TRBV5-1,TRBJ1-2,CASSRTGGDGYTF,TGCGCCAGCAGCAGGACAGGGGGGGATGGCTACACCTTC
once,TRBD1,TRBV30,TRBJ2-7,CAWSQDRTYEQYF,TGTGCCTGGAGTCAGGACAGGACCTACGAGCAGTACTTC
.,TRBD2,TRBV4-1,TRBJ2-1,CASSQDQSGGLHNEQFF,TGCGCCAGCAGCCAAGATCAAAGCGGGGGCCTACACAATGAGCAGTTCTTC
.,.,TRBV27,TRBJ1-2,CASWRGDYGYTF,TGTGCCAGTTGGAGGGGTGACTATGGCTACACCTTC
.,.,TRBV27,TRBJ2-6,CASSLSPRFRGTGANVLTF,TGTGCCAGCAGTTTATCCCCCCGCTTCAGGGGAACTGGGGCCAACGTCCTGACTTTC
.,.,TRBV14,TRBJ2-3,CASSQGGLASDTQYF,TGTGCCAGCAGCCAAGGGGGTCTAGCATCAGATACGCAGTATTTT
.,TRBD2,TRBV7-9,TRBJ2-1,CASSLYGGTYNEQFF,TGTGCCAGCAGCTTATACGGGGGGACCTACAATGAGCAGTTCTTC
.,TRBD1,TRBV2,TRBJ1-2,CASSLGGRFYGYTF,TGTGCCAGCAGTTTAGGGGGCAGATTCTATGGCTACACCTTC
.,TRBD2,TRBV7-3,TRBJ2-1,CASSPYTSGGYGEQFF,TGTGCCAGCAGCCCCTACACTAGCGGGGGGTATGGTGAGCAGTTCTTC
.,TRBD2,TRBV10-3,TRBJ2-3,CAISGGLARADTQYF,TGTGCCATCAGCGGGGGACTAGCTCGCGCAGATACGCAGTATTTT
once,TRBD2,TRBV7-9,TRBJ2-1,CASSSLAGTSGGGPNEQFF,TGTGCCAGCAGCTCGCTCGCCGGGACTAGCGGGGGAGGGCCCAATGAGCAGTTCTTC
.,TRBD2,TRBV6-4,TRBJ2-7,CASSDSVLLIVVAGKPSSYEQYF,TGTGCCAGCAGTGACTCGGTCCTGCTAATAGTGGTAGCGGGAAAACCCAGCTCCTACGAGCAGTACTTC
.,TRBD1,TRBV4-3,TRBJ1-4,CASSRDRERLVNEKLFF,TGCGCCAGCAGCCGGGACAGGGAGAGGCTCGTTAATGAAAAACTGTTTTTT
.,.,TRBV27,TRBJ1-2,CASSLYRVGGFYGYTF,TGTGCCAGCAGTTTATACCGGGTAGGAGGGTTCTATGGCTACACCTTC
.,TRBD1,TRBV4-1,TRBJ1-5,CASSQDLTGGQPQHF,TGCGCCAGCAGCCAAGATCTTACAGGGGGGCAGCCCCAGCATTTT
.,TRBD1,TRBV29-1,TRBJ2-7,CSSGQGAEEQYF,TGCAGCTCTGGACAGGGGGCGGAGGAGCAGTACTTC
.,.,TRBV29-1,TRBJ1-1,CSVVVEAAGYDTEAFF,TGCAGCGTTGTAGTCGAGGCAGCCGGGTACGACACTGAAGCTTTCTTT
.,TRBD1,TRBV7-6,TRBJ1-6,CASSSRQGSNSPLHF,TGTGCCAGCAGCTCTCGACAGGGCAGCAATTCACCCCTCCACTTT
.,TRBD1,TRBV10-3,TRBJ1-1,CASQGLDTEAFF,TGTGCCTCACAGGGGTTGGACACTGAAGCTTTCTTT
.,.,TRBV13,TRBJ2-3,CASTGVYVPDTQYF,TGTGCCAGCACGGGGGTATACGTTCCTGATACGCAGTATTTT
.,TRBD2,TRBV4-3,TRBJ2-5,CASSQDGGGADRETQYF,TGCGCCAGCAGCCAAGATGGCGGGGGGGCGGATCGGGAGACCCAGTACTTC
.,.,TRBV29-1,TRBJ1-1,CSVEGTREYTEAFF,TGCAGCGTTGAAGGGACAAGGGAATACACTGAAGCTTTCTTT
once,.,TRBV30,TRBJ1-4,CAWSVPYRNEKLFF,TGTGCCTGGAGTGTACCCTACCGAAATGAAAAACTGTTTTTT
.,TRBD1,TRBV14,TRBJ1-1,CASSHPRGSVTEAFF,TGTGCCAGCAGCCACCCCAGGGGGTCCGTCACTGAAGCTTTCTTT
.,TRBD1,TRBV4-2,TRBJ1-5,CASSQRQGQLNQPQHF,TGTGCCAGCAGCCAGCGCCAGGGACAGTTGAATCAGCCCCAGCATTTT
.,TRBD2,TRBV5-6,TRBJ2-5,CASSMGLAIQETQYF,TGTGCCAGCAGCATGGGACTAGCGATCCAAGAGACCCAGTACTTC
.,.,TRBV19,TRBJ1-5,CASSKVDYRANNQPQHF,TGTGCCAGTAGTAAGGTAGATTACAGGGCTAACAATCAGCCCCAGCATTTT
.,TRBD1,TRBV9,TRBJ1-2,CASSVGDGQGRYGYTF,TGTGCCAGCAGCGTAGGAGATGGACAGGGGCGCTATGGCTACACCTTC
.,.,TRBV6-4,TRBJ2-7,CASRGRLYEQYF,TGTGCCAGCAGGGGGCGACTCTACGAGCAGTACTTC
once,TRBD2,TRBV10-3,TRBJ2-7,CAISGVYTGGPYEQYF,TGTGCCATCAGTGGAGTCTATACGGGGGGGCCCTACGAGCAGTACTTC
.,.,TRBV6-1,TRBJ2-7,CASRRTVSDYEQYF,TGTGCCAGCAGACGGACAGTCTCGGACTACGAGCAGTACTTC
.,TRBD2,TRBV2,TRBJ2-3,CASSEAIGLADTDTQYF,TGTGCCAGCAGTGAAGCTATAGGACTAGCGGACACAGATACGCAGTATTTT
.,.,TRBV7-7,TRBJ1-3,CASSLDRGTGNTIYF,TGTGCCAGCAGCTTAGATCGGGGGACTGGAAACACCATATATTTT
.,.,TRBV6-5,TRBJ2-4,CASSPVVGENIQYF,TGTGCCAGCAGCCCGGTTGTCGGGGAAAACATTCAGTACTTC